Below are 31 T cell receptor beta chains sequenced from a single sample in a study of T cell clonotyping in hematopoietic cell transplantation (dated by TCRdb to about 2021). Libraries were prepared through the immunoSEQ multiplex PCR assay. TCRdb holds this immuneACCESS table with in-frame rearrangements only. Some clones are missing; in checked studies, unresolved V genes explain under half, and the rest has no known cause. The sample yields several thousand clones; around 19% were counted once. The top ten constitute around 20% of the sample. The time point label, read with the paper, signifies: 180 days after allo-HCT. Sequenced material: PBMCs, taken 180 days after allogeneic stem cell transplant. The origin of the receptors is a male patient in his late teens or twenties who had an allogeneic stem cell transplant, so the T cells may come from the graft donor. Some clones in this sample may be carry-over from other donors' samples.

This clone was recorded a few times. This chain joins TRBV6-5 and TRBJ2-1; D possibly corresponds to TRBD1 (6 bases). Germline V gives CDR1 MNHEY, CDR2 SVGAGI. V lost 6 bases to trimming and J lost 7 bases, with 19 bases between them. The CDR3 has 15 amino acids. Here the CDR3 reads CASSLQGTLRNEQFF. As DNA, the CDR3 is TGTGCCAGCAGCCTACAGGGAACCTTACGGAATGAGCAGTTCTTC.

This clone was observed a few times. This rearrangement joins TRBV4-2 to TRBJ2-7; maybe TRBD1 (6 bases). The CDR3 contains 16 residues. CDR1 LGHNA and CDR2 YNFKEQ come from the germline V gene. The germline V and J ends were trimmed by 1 base and 3 bases, with 16 bases remaining between them. For the CDR3, the DNA is TGTGCCAGCAGCCAAGGAATGGGACATGGGCTCTACGAGCAGTACTTC. Translation gives CASSQGMGHGLYEQYF.

This clone was counted a few times. This rearrangement joins TRBV12-1 to TRBJ1-5; the table's D call TRBD1 went unverified against the DNA. TRBV12-1 is labeled a pseudogene. This CDR3 has 18 residues. As DNA, the CDR3 is TGTGCCAGCAGCTATAGCCTCTCCGACAGGGGGCAGAATCAGCCCCAGCATTTT. It yields the protein CASSYSLSDRGQNQPQHF.

This clone was observed a handful of times. The V and J genes are TRBV9 and TRBJ1-2, with a weak D call TRBD1 (6 bases). In germline, CDR1 is SGDLS, CDR2 YYNGEE. V lost 4 bases, J lost 8 bases, and 15 bases lay in between. The CDR3 runs to 13 residues. The CDR3 is CASSPAGARGYTF. The CDR3 DNA is TGTGCCAGCAGCCCCGCAGGGGCGCGGGGCTACACCTTC. Supplemented by reference TRBV9 and TRBJ1-2, the full variable domain reads DSGVTQTPKHLITATGQRVTLRCSPRSGDLSVYWYQQSLDQGLQFLIQYYNGEERAKGNILERFSAQQFPDLHSELNLSSLELGDSALYFCASSPAGARGYTFGSGTRLTVV.

The chain joins TRBV30 to TRBJ1-1, with a tentative D call TRBD1 (5 bases). CDR1 and CDR2 from the germline V gene are GTSNPN and SVGIG (reference sequence). This CDR3 is built from 13 residues. Trimming cost V 4 bases and J 4 bases, with 13 bases left between them. The CDR3 coding sequence is TGTGCCTGGAAGCTAATGGGGGGCACTGAAGCTTTCTTT. The encoded protein is CAWKLMGGTEAFF.

J is TRBJ2-7 and V is TRBV5-1; D might be TRBD2 (6 bases). Germline CDR1 and CDR2: SGHRS and YFSETQ. The germline V and J ends were trimmed by 2 bases and 4 bases, with 10 bases remaining between them. The CDR3 has 13 amino acids. In nucleotides, the CDR3 is TGCGCCAGCAGCTTAGGGACTCCTTACGAGCAGTACTTC. Encoded protein: CASSLGTPYEQYF.

This clone has a handful of counts. The CDR3 end shows no conserved phenylalanine or tryptophan, and so a read error is likely. J is TRBJ1-1 and V is TRBV5-6; D is possibly TRBD1 (6 bases). CDR1 is SGHDT and CDR2 is YYEEEE in the germline V gene. The CDR3 spans 12 residues. Between the trimmed V and J ends, which lost 4 bases and 10 bases, there was a span of 14 bases. The CDR3 DNA sequence: TGTGCCAGCAGCCCCACAGGGAGGACAGCTTTCCTT. Translated: CASSPTGRTAFL.

The chain joins TRBV27 to TRBJ2-3; D remains unclear. V shed 4 bases and J shed 8 bases, with 7 bases lying between them. The CDR3 has 11 residues. Germline CDR1 reads MNHEY; CDR2 reads SMNVEV (reference sequence). The CDR3 sequence is CASSWLGTQYF. The CDR3 region has the DNA TGTGCCAGCAGTTGGCTTGGTACGCAGTATTTT.

This clone has a handful of counts. V is TRBV7-9 and J is TRBJ1-6; the D is unclear. Germline loops: CDR1 SEHNR, CDR2 FQNEAQ (reference sequence). V dropped 4 bases and J dropped 5 bases, with 12 bases sitting between them. The CDR3 has 15 residues. The chain's CDR3 is CASSSPRLDNSPLHF. The DNA for the CDR3 is TGTGCCAGCAGCTCGCCGCGCCTGGATAATTCACCCCTCCACTTT.

This clone turned up a few times. V is TRBV30 and J is TRBJ1-2, with no clear D. The V end was cut by 0 bases, the J end by 7 bases, with 12 bases between. The CDR3 length is 13 residues. Germline V gene sequence: CDR1 GTSNPN, CDR2 SVGIG (reference sequence). In nucleotides, the CDR3 is TGTGCCTGGAGTGTACAAGGAGGTAGTGGCTACACCTTC. This codes for CAWSVQGGSGYTF.

This clone was detected a few times. This chain links TRBV6-5 with TRBJ2-3; 9 bases match TRBD2. Germline-derived CDR1 and CDR2 are MNHEY and SVGAGI. V lost 7 bases, J lost 2 bases, and 7 bases stayed unmatched. The CDR3 length is 15 residues. Here the CDR3 reads CASTSGGGVTDTQYF. CDR3 sequence (DNA): TGTGCCAGCACGTCTGGCGGGGGGGTCACAGATACGCAGTATTTT.

The rearrangement uses TRBV30 and TRBJ1-1; 7 nucleotides agree with TRBD1. Unmatched junction bases numbered 4, after V lost 3 bases and J lost 6 bases. The CDR3 is 12 amino acids. The germline V gene has CDR1 GTSNPN and CDR2 SVGIG (reference sequence). The CDR3 is CAWSPTGAEAFF. The CDR3 coding sequence is TGTGCCTGGAGCCCAACAGGGGCTGAAGCTTTCTTT.

This clone was counted only a few times. The chain employs TRBV30 and TRBJ1-5; D gene unclear. The V and J ends lost 1 base and 7 bases respectively, with 14 bases between them. Germline-derived CDR1 and CDR2 are GTSNPN and SVGIG (reference sequence). This CDR3 spans 14 amino acids. Here the CDR3 DNA reads TGTGCCTGGAGTGGCGTTGGGTGGCGACAGCCCCAGCATTTT. The encoded protein is CAWSGVGWRQPQHF. The whole variable domain, filled in from reference TRBV30 and TRBJ1-5, reads SQTIHQWPATLVQPVGSPLSLECTVEGTSNPNLYWYRQAAGRGLQLLFYSVGIGQISSEVPQNLSASRPQDRQFILSSKKLLLSDSGFYLCAWSGVGWRQPQHFGDGTRLSIL.

This clone came up a few times. The chain is built from TRBV30 and TRBJ1-2; D remains ambiguous. The germline V gene encodes CDR1 GTSNPN and CDR2 SVGIG (reference sequence). The CDR3 spans 13 residues. The V and J ends lost 1 base and 4 bases respectively, with 10 bases between them. CDR3 in amino acids: CAWSAAPGYGYTF. Written as DNA, the CDR3 is TGTGCCTGGAGTGCTGCCCCGGGCTATGGCTACACCTTC.

This clone appeared a few times. The junction departs from germline at one end; a sequencing error may be responsible. The chain recombines TRBV6-6 with TRBJ2-7; D remains unclear. This CDR3 is 13 amino acids long. Germline V gene data show CDR1 as MNHNY and CDR2 as SVGAGI (reference sequence). The CDR3 nucleotides read TGTGCCAGCACCCCTGGGGTTCTTTACGAGCAGTGCTTC. This gives the protein CASTPGVLYEQCF.

The chain has TRBV4-3 and TRBJ2-7, with D perhaps TRBD2 (6 bases). The CDR3 covers 14 residues. The germline V and J ends were trimmed by 2 bases and 2 bases, with 10 bases remaining between them. Per the germline V gene, CDR1 is LGHNA and CDR2 is YSLEER. Here the CDR3 reads CASSQYGGPYEQYF. The CDR3 region has the DNA TGCGCCAGCAGCCAATACGGGGGTCCCTACGAGCAGTACTTC.

The chain employs TRBV30 and TRBJ2-3, with no clear D. Germline V CDR1 and CDR2: GTSNPN, SVGIG (reference sequence). V was shortened by 1 base and J by 3 bases, with 11 bases between the two germline ends. There are 14 residues in the CDR3. CDR3 residues: CAWSDMGMTDTQYF. CDR3 coding DNA: TGTGCCTGGAGTGATATGGGAATGACAGATACGCAGTATTTT.

The sample holds a few counts of this clone. The chain links TRBV2 to TRBJ2-5, with D hard to call. This CDR3 comprises 17 residues. Per germline, CDR1 SNHLY and CDR2 FYNNEI. The germline V and J ends were trimmed by 4 bases and 0 bases, with 18 bases remaining between them. CDR3 DNA sequence: TGTGCCAGCAGTGTGGGAATAGAAAGTATGGACCAAGAGACCCAGTACTTC. Translation gives CASSVGIESMDQETQYF.

This sequence joins TRBV30 and TRBJ1-1; unclear D gene. This CDR3 contains 13 residues. CDR1 and CDR2 from the germline V gene are GTSNPN and SVGIG (reference sequence). V lost 4 bases and J 3 bases, leaving 12 bases between the germline ends. The DNA of the CDR3 is TGTGCCTGGACCTTCCGGGCTGACACTGAAGCTTTCTTT. This gives the protein CAWTFRADTEAFF.

J is TRBJ2-7 and V is TRBV6-5, with a possible D match to TRBD1 (6 bases). The germline V and J ends were trimmed by 6 bases and 5 bases, with 14 bases remaining between them. The CDR3 runs 13 residues. Germline V gives CDR1 MNHEY, CDR2 SVGAGI. CDR3 in DNA: TGTGCCAGCAGGCGACAGGCCAACCACGAGCAGTACTTC. Translation gives CASRRQANHEQYF.

The V call is TRBV30, the J call TRBJ2-7; TRBD2 is a possible D gene (5 bases). Germline V gene data show CDR1 as GTSNPN and CDR2 as SVGIG (reference sequence). The V gene lost 4 bases and the J gene lost 2 bases, with 15 bases spanning the gap. The CDR3 has 14 residues. The CDR3 DNA is TGTGCCTGGACGAGGGCACTAGGGACCTACGAGCAGTACTTC. This gives the protein CAWTRALGTYEQYF.

The CDR3 loop is CACSTGRETQYF. The CDR3 nucleotides are TGTGCCTGCTCGACAGGGCGCGAGACCCAGTACTTC. The V and J genes are TRBV30 and TRBJ2-5; 7 nucleotides agree with TRBD1. Germline CDR1 and CDR2: GTSNPN and SVGIG (reference sequence). The CDR3 has 12 amino acids. The trim removed 6 bases at V and 5 bases at J, leaving 6 bases unmatched.

The chain joins TRBV30 to TRBJ2-3; 10 positions agree with TRBD2. This CDR3 region has 14 residues. Losses at the gene ends were 3 bases for V and 9 bases for J; bases not matched to a gene: 9. Germline V CDR1 and CDR2: GTSNPN, SVGIG (reference sequence). CDR3 sequence reads: CAWRGLASRRTQYF. CDR3 DNA sequence: TGTGCCTGGAGGGGACTAGCGTCACGTCGGACGCAGTATTTT.

The chain is built from TRBV19 and TRBJ2-3; no clear D gene. Germline V gene lookup returns CDR1 LNHDA and CDR2 SQIVND (reference sequence). The ends were cut back, 2 bases at V and 8 bases at J, with 17 bases in the middle. This CDR3 contains 15 residues. Here the CDR3 reads CASSIRVGLVGTQYF. Written as DNA, the CDR3 is TGTGCCAGTAGTATAAGGGTGGGCCTGGTTGGTACGCAGTATTTT.

The chain uses TRBV30 and TRBJ1-2; 9 bases are shared with TRBD1. CDR1 GTSNPN and CDR2 SVGIG come from the germline V gene (reference sequence). This CDR3 spans 13 amino acids. Trimming took 7 bases from V and 7 from J; bases not matched to a gene: 10. The CDR3 DNA sequence: TGTGCCTCAAACCCGGGACAGGGTAGTGGCTACACCTTC. It encodes CASNPGQGSGYTF.

There are a few counts of this clone. The V call is TRBV30, the J call TRBJ1-5; TRBD1 matches 7 bases. Germline V gives CDR1 GTSNPN, CDR2 SVGIG (reference sequence). The CDR3 consists of 17 residues. V was clipped by 5 bases and J by 0 bases; unmatched bases: 13. CDR3 protein: CAWATQPTGASNQPQHF. DNA of the CDR3: TGTGCCTGGGCAACTCAACCTACAGGGGCTAGCAATCAGCCCCAGCATTTT.

The chain links TRBV25-1 to TRBJ2-7; D may be TRBD2 (6 bases). This CDR3 has 13 amino acids. V was cut by 2 bases and J by 3 bases, with 8 bases left in between. CDR1 and CDR2 from the germline V gene are MGHDK and SYGVNS. In DNA, the CDR3 is TGTGCCAGCAGTGAACAGGGACTCTACGAGCAGTACTTC. Amino acids: CASSEQGLYEQYF.

In its sample, this clone was seen a few times. The CDR3 protein is CASSVGREGNTIYF. CDR3 nucleotide sequence: TGTGCCAGCAGTGTCGGCAGGGAGGGAAACACCATATATTTT. This chain connects TRBV6-5 to TRBJ1-3; D is perhaps TRBD1 (5 bases). Germline V gene data show CDR1 as MNHEY and CDR2 as SVGAGI. V was clipped by 5 bases and J by 4 bases, with 12 bases between them. The CDR3 loop spans 14 amino acids.

V is TRBV30 and J is TRBJ2-7; 11 bases are a match to TRBD2. The junction had 8 bases not matched to a gene; V was cut back by 4 bases and J by 0 bases. This CDR3 contains 16 residues. In germline, CDR1 is GTSNPN, CDR2 SVGIG (reference sequence). The CDR3 nucleotides read TGTGCCTGGAACCCTAGCGGGAGGTTCAACTCCTACGAGCAGTACTTC. Translation: CAWNPSGRFNSYEQYF.

This clone has more than one count but fewer than ten. The CDR3 is CAWETGLAGEQYF. The CDR3 coding sequence is TGTGCCTGGGAAACGGGACTAGCTGGCGAGCAGTACTTC. The gene calls are TRBV30 and TRBJ2-7, with TRBD2 matching over 9 bases. Germline trimming cut 5 bases from V and 6 bases from J; bases unmatched to any gene: 8. The CDR3 has 13 residues. CDR1 is GTSNPN, CDR2 SVGIG, per germline (reference sequence).

The genes are TRBV10-1 and TRBJ2-7, with D possibly matching TRBD2 (5 bases). Germline V gene data show CDR1 as WNHNN and CDR2 as SYGVQD (reference sequence). The CDR3 contains 14 residues. The V gene lost 2 bases and the J gene lost 3 bases, with 11 bases spanning the gap. The CDR3 is CASSEGPADYEQYF. The CDR3 DNA is TGCGCCAGCAGTGAGGGGCCAGCGGACTACGAGCAGTACTTC.